The clone carrying this TCR beta chain was seen only a few times. No antigen is known for it. This sample is part of a study of blood T cells in healthy people across ages. Findings and caveats of the study: Lack of knowledge of donor CMV status possibly confounded expanded clonotype changes. Measured against age, TCR beta diversity per million T cells decreased in a roughly linear manner.

PCR was performed a second time for 7 to 11 cycles using a sample-barcoded 5' primer and a J-beta primer mix. Unique molecular identifiers of 12 random nucleotides labeled each cDNA. TCRdb passed the 5' RACE reads through MiXCR, listing each CDR3 protein once. The sample records more than 700,000 distinct CDR3 sequences, about 46% being singletons. CDR3 length: 14 residues. J was trimmed by 9 bases and V by 0 bases; bases with no gene match: 6. Germline V gives CDR1 SGDLS, CDR2 YYNGEE. The receptor was derived from a man older than 75 in good health. Sample: blood. This sequence joins TRBV9 and TRBJ2-1, with 7 bases fitting TRBD2. The CDR3 spells CASSVASGGGEQFF. CDR3 DNA: TGTGCCAGCAGCGTAGCTAGCGGCGGGGGTGAGCAGTTCTTC. The full variable domain, with the rest looked up from reference TRBV9 and TRBJ2-1, is DSGVTQTPKHLITATGQRVTLRCSPRSGDLSVYWYQQSLDQGLQFLIQYYNGEERAKGNILERFSAQQFPDLHSELNLSSLELGDSALYFCASSVASGGGEQFFGPGTRLTVL.